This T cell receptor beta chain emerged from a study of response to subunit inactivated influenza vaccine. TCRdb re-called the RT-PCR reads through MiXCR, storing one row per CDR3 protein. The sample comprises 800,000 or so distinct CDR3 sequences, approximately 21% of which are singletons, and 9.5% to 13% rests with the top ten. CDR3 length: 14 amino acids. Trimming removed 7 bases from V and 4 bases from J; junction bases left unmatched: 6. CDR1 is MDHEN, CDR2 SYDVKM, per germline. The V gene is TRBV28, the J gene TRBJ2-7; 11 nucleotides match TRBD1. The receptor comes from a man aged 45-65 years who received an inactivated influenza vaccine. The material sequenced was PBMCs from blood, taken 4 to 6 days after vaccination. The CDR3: CASTPGTGGYEQYF. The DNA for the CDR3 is TGTGCCAGCACCCCAGGGACAGGGGGTTACGAGCAGTACTTC.